This note documents a single T cell receptor (beta chain) sequence. Antigen: not known. 5'RACE with constant-segment primers built TCRalpha and TCRbeta cDNA libraries with UMIs. Each CDR3 protein gets one entry after TCRdb re-called the 5' RACE reads with MiXCR. The top ten clones hold 20% to 25% of a sample with 300,000 to 400,000 distinct CDR3 sequences, about 16% of them seen once. This sample is part of a study of T-cell memory formation after mild COVID-19. Notes on the study in general: Clones that contracted from day 15 to 85 had balanced CD4/CD8; later expanders were CD4+ biased. For contracting clones, CD4+ ones sat mainly in CM and EM, CD8+ in EMRA.

V shed 4 bases and J 5 bases; nucleotides not matched to a gene: 17. Germline CDR1 reads KGHDR; CDR2 reads SFDVKD. The CDR3 consists of 19 residues. V gene TRBV24-1 combines with J gene TRBJ2-2; 8 bases are shared with TRBD1. The sample taken for sequencing was PBMCs or a T cell subset sorted from them (not recorded which). The receptor was isolated from a man aged 18 to 35 who had mild COVID-19 (a few samples of this study predate the infection). Cell type and time point are not known. The CDR3: CATSESGTGVFPWTGELFF. The DNA of the CDR3 is TGTGCCACCAGTGAATCCGGGACAGGAGTCTTCCCTTGGACCGGGGAGCTGTTTTTT.